Listed here is a single TCR beta chain. No antigen is known for it. The graft tissue was processed, and this released both intraepithelial and lamina propria lymphocytes. CDR1 and CDR2 (germline): MNHNY, SVGAGI (reference sequence). Trimming removed 7 bases at V and 0 bases at J, with 12 bases between. This CDR3 is 15 amino acids long. Here immunoSEQ multiplex PCR was the method, and the copy in TCRdb shows in-frame clones only, minus some. Altogether 15,000 to 20,000 clones are present, roughly 83% being singletons, with the ten largest covering 3.8%. These data belong to a study of graft-versus-host responses after intestinal transplantation. On the study more broadly: Multivisceral, liver-intestinal, or isolated intestinal transplants were given to recipients. Whole-study results and caveats: High graft-versus-host to host-versus-graft T cell clonal ratios marked allografts of patients with graft-donor macrochimerism. Detected in recipient marrow were GvH clones, some of which were first observed in ileum or blood.

This sequence was found in a human patient who received an intestinal transplant, so some T cells may come from the graft donor. This sequence joins TRBV6-6 and TRBJ1-4; D is unresolved. The starting material was ileum tissue, obtained about 600 days after intestinal transplantation. DNA of the CDR3: TGTGCCAGCACCAGGAGTGGTGCAACTAATGAAAAACTGTTTTTT. Its translation is CASTRSGATNEKLFF.